In this sample, the clone carrying this T cell receptor beta chain turned up a few times. The antigen is not known. This sample is drawn from a study of OX40 agonist ivuxolimab in advanced cancers. At the level of the study: Age averaged 60 years (range roughly 23 to 80), and 80% to 90% were male. Study findings and constraints: CD8+ T cells averaged more expanded clones than CD4+.

Samples of blood were obtained at baseline, on cycle 4 day 1, and on cycle 7 day 1. The germline V gene encodes CDR1 WSHSY and CDR2 SAAADI. This CDR3 has 15 residues. The ends lost 0 bases at V and 9 bases at J; junction bases unmatched: 5. The method was immunoSEQ multiplex PCR; TCRdb's version includes in-frame clones alone and lacks a portion of them. The table includes approximately 90,000 clones, 80% to 90% detected once. This TCR came from an adult with an advanced solid tumor such as melanoma, head and neck, liver or kidney cancer. The starting material was CD4+ or CD8+ T cells sorted from blood, obtained in a trial of the OX40 agonist ivuxolimab. The rearrangement joins TRBV10-2 to TRBJ2-1; 10 bases align to TRBD2. DNA of the CDR3: TGCGCCAGCAGTGAGTCGGCTAGCGGGAGAGGTGAGCAGTTCTTC. Protein: CASSESASGRGEQFF.